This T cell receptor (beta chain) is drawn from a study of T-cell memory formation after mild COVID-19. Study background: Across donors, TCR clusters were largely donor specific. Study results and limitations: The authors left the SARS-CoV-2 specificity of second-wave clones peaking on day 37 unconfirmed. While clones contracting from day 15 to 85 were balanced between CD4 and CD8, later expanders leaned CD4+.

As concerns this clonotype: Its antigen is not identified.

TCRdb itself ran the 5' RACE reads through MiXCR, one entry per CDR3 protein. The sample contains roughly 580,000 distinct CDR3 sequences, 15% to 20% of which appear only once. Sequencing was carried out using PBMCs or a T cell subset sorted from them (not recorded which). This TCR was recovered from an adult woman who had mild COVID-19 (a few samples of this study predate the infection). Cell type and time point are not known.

The CDR3 protein is CSAPPLGGNIQYF. In nucleotides, the CDR3 is TGCAGTGCTCCCCCACTAGGAGGAAACATTCAGTACTTC. The V call is TRBV20-1, the J call TRBJ2-4; TRBD2 might be the D (5 bases). From germline, CDR1 is DFQATT and CDR2 SNEGSKA (reference sequence). The V gene lost 5 bases and the J gene lost 6 bases, with 14 bases spanning the gap. The CDR3 length is 13 residues.